These T cell receptor beta chains were read from a single sample in a study of blood T cells in healthy people across ages. One entry per CDR3 protein results from TCRdb running MiXCR on the 5' RACE reads. The data contain roughly 800,000 distinct CDR3 sequences, 55% to 75% of them seen just once; the ten biggest clones take up 22%. The source material was blood. All receptors derive from a man younger than 45 in good health. CDR3s include the opening cysteine and the closing phenylalanine or tryptophan. D genes are given only for firm matches. The size entry is marked missing in some rows and otherwise reads once, few, many or a size class.

TRBV29-1,.,.,TRBJ1-1,TGCAGCGTTGAGTCGGGGGGTGGGACTGAAGCTTTCTTT,CSVESGGGTEAFF
TRBV6-5,TRBD1,.,TRBJ2-3,TGTGCCAGTAGTTCCGGGACAGGGCTTGGTGTCACAGATACGCAGTATTTT,CASSSGTGLGVTDTQYF
TRBV7-9,TRBD1,.,TRBJ2-3,TGTGCCAGCAGCCCGACAGGGGGCCCCTCAGATACGCAGTATTTT,CASSPTGGPSDTQYF
TRBV10-2,.,.,TRBJ1-5,TGCGCCAGCAGTGAAGGAAGGGTCTCTCAGCCCCAGCATTTT,CASSEGRVSQPQHF
TRBV25-1,TRBD1,.,TRBJ1-2,TGTGCCAGCAGTCCCCCGGGACAGACATATGGCTACACCTTC,CASSPPGQTYGYTF
TRBV4-3,.,.,TRBJ2-1,TGCGCCAGCAGCCAGGTCGGGGGATCTGAGCAGTTCTTT,CASSQVGGSEQFF
TRBV7-2,.,few,TRBJ2-5,TGTGCCTCGGCGGCGCAGGGAGAGACCCAGTACTTC,CASAAQGETQYF
TRBV29-1,TRBD2,.,TRBJ2-1,TGCAGCGCCCGAAGGGGTAGCGGGAGACAGCAAAACAATGAGCAGTTCTTC,CSARRGSGRQQNNEQFF
TRBV14,TRBD1,.,TRBJ2-5,TGTGCCAGCAGCCAACGACAGGGGTTAGAGACCCAGTACTTC,CASSQRQGLETQYF
TRBV5-1,.,.,TRBJ2-1,TGCGCCAGCAGCTTGAGGGGGGGGGACTACAATGAGCAGTTCTTC,CASSLRGGDYNEQFF
TRBV11-2,TRBD1,few,TRBJ2-7,TGTGCCAGCAGCTTCACCGGGACAGGGATCAAGGTAGACGAGCAGTACTTC,CASSFTGTGIKVDEQYF
TRBV9,.,few,TRBJ1-1,TGTGCCAGCAGCGTAGACTGGCGGGGCACTGAAGCTTTCTTT,CASSVDWRGTEAFF
TRBV25-1,.,.,TRBJ2-7,TGTGCCAGCAGAGGGAGACAGGCCGAGCAGTACTTC,CASRGRQAEQYF
TRBV10-3,.,.,TRBJ2-5,TGTGCCATCAGTGATTCCCGCCGCGGCAAGTTAGAGACCCAGTACTTC,CAISDSRRGKLETQYF
TRBV24-1,TRBD1,.,TRBJ2-1,TGTGCCACCAGTGATTTGACCGGGACAGGGGGCTTAGGGCAGTTCTTC,CATSDLTGTGGLGQFF
TRBV20-1,TRBD1,once,TRBJ2-7,TGCAGTGCTACACCGGGACAGGGCTACGAGCAGTACTTC,CSATPGQGYEQYF
TRBV29-1,TRBD1,few,TRBJ2-3,TGCAGCGTTGGGACAGGGAAAGGCTACACAGATACGCAGTATTTT,CSVGTGKGYTDTQYF
TRBV29-1,.,.,TRBJ1-2,TGCAGCGCCAGAAAAGGTGGCGGTGGCTACACCTTC,CSARKGGGGYTF
TRBV28,.,few,TRBJ2-7,TGTGCCAGCAGTCCCGTGGTGGTCACAAACCCATGGGACGAGCAGTACTTC,CASSPVVVTNPWDEQYF
TRBV20-1,.,few,TRBJ2-1,TGCAGTGCTAGAGGTGCGGTCGCTGAGCAGTTCTTC,CSARGAVAEQFF
TRBV6-2/TRBV6-3,TRBD2,.,TRBJ2-1,TGTGCCAGCAATCCTAGCGGGAAGGGGCTCTACAATGAGCAGTTCTTC,CASNPSGKGLYNEQFF
TRBV7-8,.,.,TRBJ1-2,TGTGCCAGCAGTTTAGGGTTCCGTCAGGGGACTTTTGGCTACACCTTC,CASSLGFRQGTFGYTF
TRBV3-1,.,.,TRBJ2-4,TGTGCCAGCAGCCAATCATACATTCAGTACTTC,CASSQSYIQYF
TRBV29-1,TRBD1,.,TRBJ1-1,TGCAGCACCGGGAGGGGACAGGGGGTAGGTACTGAAGCTTTCTTT,CSTGRGQGVGTEAFF
TRBV5-1,.,.,TRBJ2-5,TGCGCCAGCAGCTTGCCGACAAACAGGGCGTGGGAGACCCAGTACTTC,CASSLPTNRAWETQYF
TRBV4-2,TRBD1,.,TRBJ2-5,TGTGCCAGCAGCCGGGAGTTGACAGGGGTAGAGACCCAGTACTTC,CASSRELTGVETQYF
TRBV20-1,TRBD1,many,TRBJ2-5,TGCAGTGCTAGTAGGGGGCTGGAGACCCAGTACTTC,CSASRGLETQYF
TRBV7-2,.,.,TRBJ2-5,TGTGCCAGCAGCCCACAATCCGACGCCCAAGAGACCCAGTACTTC,CASSPQSDAQETQYF
TRBV7-2,.,.,TRBJ2-7,TGTGCCAGCAGCTTTTATCGGGGGAATTGGTACGAGCAGTACTTC,CASSFYRGNWYEQYF
TRBV9,.,.,TRBJ2-1,TGTGCCAGCAGCGTATACGGCAATGAGCAGTTCTTC,CASSVYGNEQFF
TRBV4-2,.,.,TRBJ2-7,TGTGCCAGCAGCCAAGGGCGACAGGCCTACGAGCAGTACTTC,CASSQGRQAYEQYF
TRBV7-2,TRBD1,few,TRBJ2-1,TGTGCCAGCAGCGTCCGACAGGGGGGATACAATGAGCAGTTCTTC,CASSVRQGGYNEQFF
TRBV28,.,once,TRBJ2-7,TGTGCCAGCATGCTGGGTACCTACGAGCAGTACTTC,CASMLGTYEQYF
TRBV28,.,.,TRBJ2-5,TGTGCCAGCAGTCCCCTATCAGGGTACGGGACCCAGTACTTC,CASSPLSGYGTQYF
TRBV7-3,TRBD2,few,TRBJ2-6,TGTGCCAGCAGCTTACGTAGCGGGAGTTTCGGGGCCAACGTCCTGACTTTC,CASSLRSGSFGANVLTF
TRBV19,.,few,TRBJ2-3,TGTGCCAGTAGTCCAGAGTACCTAGATACGCAGTATTTT,CASSPEYLDTQYF
TRBV28,.,few,TRBJ2-7,TGTGCCAGCAGTTACACGCGGGGGCCCTACGAGCAGTACTTC,CASSYTRGPYEQYF
TRBV5-6,.,once,TRBJ2-1,TGTGCCAGCAGCTCCCCTTCGGGGGATTACAATGAGCAGTTCTTC,CASSSPSGDYNEQFF
TRBV11-3,TRBD2,.,TRBJ2-7,TGTGCCAGCAGCGTTAGCGGGATCGGCGAGCAGTACTTC,CASSVSGIGEQYF
TRBV4-2,TRBD2,few,TRBJ2-1,TGTGCCAGCAGCCAAGATGCCGGGACTAGCGGGGAGCAGTTCTTC,CASSQDAGTSGEQFF
TRBV20-1,TRBD1,few,TRBJ2-3,TGCAGTGCGACACAGGGGACCAACACAGATACGCAGTATTTT,CSATQGTNTDTQYF
TRBV4-1,TRBD2,.,TRBJ2-5,TGCGCCAGCAGCCAAGGGACTAGCGGAAGGCCGTACCAAGAGACCCAGTACTTC,CASSQGTSGRPYQETQYF
TRBV28,TRBD2,few,TRBJ2-1,TGTGCCAGCAGTACTACAGTCCGGGAGGGCCGTTACAATGAGCAGTTCTTC,CASSTTVREGRYNEQFF
TRBV14,.,once,TRBJ2-5,TGTGCCAGCAGCGAAACAGGGCTCTACCCCAAGCAAGAGACCCAGTACTTC,CASSETGLYPKQETQYF
TRBV20-1,.,.,TRBJ2-3,TGCAGTGCTAGAGATTTTGAGGCAGATACGCAGTATTTT,CSARDFEADTQYF
TRBV6-5,.,once,TRBJ2-5,TGTGCCAGCAGCCGGGAGAAGGGGACCCAGTACTTC,CASSREKGTQYF
TRBV29-1,.,few,TRBJ1-2,TGCAGCGTCGAAAGAGGAATTAACTATGGCTACACCTTC,CSVERGINYGYTF